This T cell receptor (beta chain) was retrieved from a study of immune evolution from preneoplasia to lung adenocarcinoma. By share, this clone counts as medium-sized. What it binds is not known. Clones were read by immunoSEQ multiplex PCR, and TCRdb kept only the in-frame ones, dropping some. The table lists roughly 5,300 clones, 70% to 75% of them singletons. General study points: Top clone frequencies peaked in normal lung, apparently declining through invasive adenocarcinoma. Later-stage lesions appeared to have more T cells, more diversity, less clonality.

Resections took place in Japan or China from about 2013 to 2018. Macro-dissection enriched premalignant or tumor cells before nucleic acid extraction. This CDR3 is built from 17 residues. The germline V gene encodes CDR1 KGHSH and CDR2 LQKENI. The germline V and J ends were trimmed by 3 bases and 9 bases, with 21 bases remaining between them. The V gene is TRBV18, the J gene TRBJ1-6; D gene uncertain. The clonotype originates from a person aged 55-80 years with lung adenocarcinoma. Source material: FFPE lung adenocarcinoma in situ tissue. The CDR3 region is CASSPIGVAESGSPLHF. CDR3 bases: TGTGCCAGCTCACCCATTGGGGTCGCGGAGTCGGGTTCACCCCTCCACTTT.